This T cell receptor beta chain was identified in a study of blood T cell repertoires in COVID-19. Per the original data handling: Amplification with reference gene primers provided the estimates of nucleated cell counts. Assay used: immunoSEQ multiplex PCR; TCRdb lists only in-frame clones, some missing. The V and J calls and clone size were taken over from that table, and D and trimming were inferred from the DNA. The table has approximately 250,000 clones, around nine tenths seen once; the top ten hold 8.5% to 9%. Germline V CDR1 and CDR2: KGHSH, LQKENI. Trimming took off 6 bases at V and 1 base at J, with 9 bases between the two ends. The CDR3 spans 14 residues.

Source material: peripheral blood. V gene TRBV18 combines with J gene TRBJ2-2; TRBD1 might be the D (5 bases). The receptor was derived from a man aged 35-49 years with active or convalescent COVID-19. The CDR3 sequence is CASSSGQNTGELFF. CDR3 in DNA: TGTGCCAGCTCTAGTGGACAGAACACCGGGGAGCTGTTTTTT.